One sample yielded the 30 T cell receptor beta chains listed below, sequenced in a study of blood T cell repertoires in COVID-19. TCRdb's copy holds only in-frame clones and misses some; the assay was immunoSEQ multiplex PCR. The table shows a few hundred thousand clones, with roughly 80% occurring only once. The sample consisted of peripheral blood. These receptors were taken from a person between 65 and 79 years old with COVID-19, enrolled during active disease.

The chain joins TRBV7-2 to TRBJ2-2; 10 bases are a match to TRBD2. In germline, CDR1 is SGHTA, CDR2 FQGNSA. The V and J ends lost 5 bases and 6 bases, in that order; junction bases with no gene match: 9. The CDR3 is 16 amino acids. In DNA form, the CDR3 reads TGTGCCAGCAGCCGCCTAGCGGGAGCCCCGGCCGGGGAGCTGTTTTTT. Protein sequence: CASSRLAGAPAGELFF.

This rearrangement joins TRBV3-1 (or the pseudogene TRBV3-2) to TRBJ2-5; 9 positions agree with TRBD1. This CDR3 has 15 amino acids. Germline-derived CDR1 and CDR2 are LGHDT and YNNKEL (reference sequence). Unmatched junction bases numbered 6, after V lost 2 bases and J lost 5 bases. For the CDR3, the DNA is TGTGCCAGCAGCCAACCGGGACAGGGATTTGAGACCCAGTACTTC. This gives the protein CASSQPGQGFETQYF.

The rearrangement uses TRBV19 and TRBJ2-5; TRBD2 is a possible D gene (7 bases). There are 15 residues in the CDR3. V was shortened by 3 bases and J by 5 bases, with 16 bases between the two germline ends. Per germline, CDR1 LNHDA and CDR2 SQIVND (reference sequence). The CDR3 is CASSMVTGGRETQYF. The CDR3 nucleotides are TGTGCCAGTAGTATGGTAACGGGGGGCAGGGAGACCCAGTACTTC.

This clone was seen a single time. This chain joins TRBV6-1 and TRBJ2-2, with TRBD1 as a possible D gene (5 bases). CDR3 length: 14 amino acids. Germline CDR1 and CDR2: MNHNS and SASEGT. Trimming removed 2 bases at V and 3 bases at J, with 7 bases between. DNA for the CDR3: TGTGCCAGCAGTGAACTAGGGGACACCGGGGAGCTGTTTTTT. Protein: CASSELGDTGELFF.

This sequence joins TRBV10-3 and TRBJ2-7; the D is unclear. Per the germline V gene, CDR1 is ENHRY and CDR2 is SYGVKD. The CDR3 has 13 residues. Trimming cost V 3 bases and J 5 bases, with 11 bases left between them. CDR3 loop: CAISDDSRHEQYF. In DNA, the CDR3 is TGTGCCATCAGTGACGACTCCCGCCACGAGCAGTACTTC.

V and J are TRBV24-1 and TRBJ1-5, with D perhaps matching TRBD1 (6 bases). This CDR3 has 16 amino acids. CDR1 and CDR2 (germline): KGHDR, SFDVKD. Trimming took off 4 bases at V and 0 bases at J, with 12 bases between the two ends. CDR3 loop: CATSEPGTLSNQPQHF. CDR3 DNA sequence: TGTGCCACCAGTGAGCCCGGGACACTTAGCAATCAGCCCCAGCATTTT.

DNA of the CDR3: TGTGCCAGCAGCTTAGTTGGGCTCACGAACACTGAAGCTTTCTTT. Translating gives CASSLVGLTNTEAFF. The chain joins TRBV7-2 to TRBJ1-1; D uncertain. V was pared by 1 base and J by 1 base, with 10 bases between. The CDR3 has 15 amino acids. Germline CDR1 is SGHTA and CDR2 is FQGNSA.

This clone was counted a few times. The chain links TRBV5-5 to TRBJ1-2; D ambiguous. CDR3 length: 12 amino acids. Looked up from germline, CDR1 is SGHKS and CDR2 is YYEKEE (reference sequence). V gave up 4 bases and J gave up 4 bases, with 8 bases separating them. The CDR3 coding sequence is TGTGCCAGCAGCACCTACAGCTATGGCTACACCTTC. Protein product: CASSTYSYGYTF. Together with reference TRBV5-5 and TRBJ1-2, the CDR3 gives the full variable domain: DAGVTQSPTHLIKTRGQQVTLRCSPISGHKSVSWYQQVLGQGPQFIFQYYEKEERGRGNFPDRFSARQFPNYSSELNVNALLLGDSALYLCASSTYSYGYTFGSGTRLTVV.

V is TRBV2 and J is TRBJ2-2; the match to TRBD2 covers 10 bases. The CDR3 covers 17 residues. Germline CDR1 SNHLY, CDR2 FYNNEI. Losses at the gene ends were 5 bases for V and 0 bases for J; bases not matched to a gene: 6. In DNA, the CDR3 is TGTGCCAGCAGTCAAACTAGCGGGATGGCGAACACCGGGGAGCTGTTTTTT. This codes for CASSQTSGMANTGELFF.

The rearrangement joins TRBV18 to TRBJ2-2, with 12 bases fitting TRBD2. CDR3 length: 21 amino acids. Per the germline V gene, CDR1 is KGHSH and CDR2 is LQKENI. V shed 6 bases and J 3 bases; nucleotides not matched to a gene: 20. CDR3 region: CASSLQIPGQGLAGHTGELFF. In DNA form, the CDR3 reads TGTGCCAGCTCGCTTCAGATTCCGGGACAGGGACTAGCGGGCCACACCGGGGAGCTGTTTTTT.

The rearrangement links TRBV6-6 to TRBJ2-5; TRBD2 matches 11 bases. This CDR3 is 20 amino acids long. Trimming cost V 5 bases and J 5 bases; bases outside gene matches: 22. CDR1 and CDR2 (germline): MNHNY, SVGAGI (reference sequence). CDR3 DNA: TGTGCCAGCAGTCACACCGGGACAACCACTCTAGCGGGAGGTTGGGAGACCCAGTACTTC. Translated, it gives CASSHTGTTTLAGGWETQYF.

This chain uses TRBV11-2 with TRBJ1-1; no reliable D call. The germline gives CDR1 SGHAT, CDR2 FQNNGV. V gave up 5 bases and J gave up 0 bases, with 22 bases separating them. The CDR3 runs to 18 residues. The CDR3 here is CASSLKRGSIGMNTEAFF. The CDR3 nucleotides are TGTGCCAGCAGCCTCAAACGCGGGAGTATTGGCATGAACACTGAAGCTTTCTTT.

This clone has only one observation. This sequence joins TRBV4-3 and TRBJ2-7, with a possible D match to TRBD2 (6 bases). The CDR3 is 16 amino acids. CDR1 is LGHNA, CDR2 YSLEER, per germline. Trimming left V 3 bases short and J 0 bases short, with 15 bases between. The DNA for the CDR3 is TGCGCCAGCAGCCAGGGACTCCAGCCTCACTCCTACGAGCAGTACTTC. Its translation is CASSQGLQPHSYEQYF.

The J gene is TRBJ2-5, the V gene TRBV5-4; TRBD1 matches at 9 bases. Germline assignment: CDR1 SGHNT and CDR2 YYREEE (reference sequence). V was clipped by 4 bases and J by 2 bases; unmatched bases: 9. The CDR3 is made up of 16 amino acids. The CDR3 spells CASSAGQGLRQETQYF. The CDR3 nucleotides are TGTGCCAGCAGCGCAGGACAGGGGTTGAGGCAAGAGACCCAGTACTTC.

The chain carries TRBV11-1 and TRBJ1-6; 10 nucleotides match TRBD1. Germline V lookup: CDR1 SGHAT, CDR2 FQDESV (reference sequence). V shed 3 bases, J shed 10 bases, and the junction held 3 bases outside the gene matches. The length of the CDR3 is 14 residues. CDR3 sequence reads: CASSLGQGRSPLHF. The CDR3 coding sequence is TGTGCCAGCAGCTTGGGACAGGGGAGGTCACCCCTCCACTTT.

This rearrangement joins TRBV5-6 to TRBJ1-6; no firm D call. Germline CDR1 and CDR2: SGHDT and YYEEEE. V lost 3 bases to trimming and J lost 0 bases, with 10 bases between them. The CDR3 sequence is 16 residues long. The CDR3 DNA reads as TGTGCCAGCAGCTCGGCGGCGAGCTCCTATAATTCACCCCTCCACTTT. Translated, it gives CASSSAASSYNSPLHF.

In nucleotides, the CDR3 is TGTGCCAGTAGTATAGGCCAGGGGGATGGCTACACCTTC. Translated: CASSIGQGDGYTF. This sequence joins TRBV19 and TRBJ1-2, with 7 bases that match TRBD1. This CDR3 has 13 residues. Germline V gene data show CDR1 as LNHDA and CDR2 as SQIVND (reference sequence). Germline trimming cut 1 base from V and 6 bases from J; bases unmatched to any gene: 2.

This sequence joins TRBV6-1 and TRBJ2-7; D call uncertain. Germline V gene data show CDR1 as MNHNS and CDR2 as SASEGT. The CDR3 spans 13 residues. V gave up 3 bases and J gave up 4 bases, with 10 bases separating them. The CDR3 DNA follows: TGTGCCAGCAGTGAGGCTTACCGATACGAGCAGTACTTC. Translated: CASSEAYRYEQYF.

The chain couples TRBV19 to TRBJ2-7; 8 positions match TRBD1. CDR1 is LNHDA, CDR2 SQIVND, per germline (reference sequence). The CDR3 is 15 residues long. The J segment lost 4 bases and the V segment lost 9 bases, leaving 14 bases of the junction unmatched. DNA for the CDR3: TGTGCCAGCAGGAAGCAGGGGGCTATAGGTTACGAGCAGTACTTC. It encodes CASRKQGAIGYEQYF.

This chain uses TRBV14 with TRBJ2-2; 9 bases match TRBD2. The CDR3 contains 17 residues. The germline gives CDR1 SGHDN, CDR2 FVKESK. The V and J ends lost 0 bases and 4 bases, in that order; junction bases with no gene match: 6. Here the CDR3 DNA reads TGTGCCAGCAGCCAAGAGGTAGCGGGGGCTCTCACCGGGGAGCTGTTTTTT. It encodes CASSQEVAGALTGELFF.

The CDR3 here is CASSQDNGVLFF. The CDR3 DNA sequence: TGCGCCAGCAGCCAAGATAACGGGGTACTGTTCTTC. The chain employs TRBV4-3 and TRBJ2-1; maybe TRBD2 (5 bases). The CDR3 has 12 residues. With 0 bases removed from V and 15 bases from J, the gap between germline ends came to 12 bases. Germline CDR1 LGHNA, CDR2 YSLEER.

The gene calls are TRBV10-3 and TRBJ1-2; 9 nucleotides match TRBD1. From germline, CDR1 is ENHRY and CDR2 SYGVKD. This CDR3 is 15 amino acids long. Unmatched junction bases numbered 6, after V lost 6 bases and J lost 1 base. Here the CDR3 DNA reads TGTGCCATCAGCGAGAAGGACAGGGGTAACTATGGCTACACCTTC. Its protein is CAISEKDRGNYGYTF.

The chain combines TRBV28 with TRBJ1-5, with 7 bases matching TRBD1. The germline CDR1 and CDR2 sequences are MDHEN and SYDVKM. The CDR3 contains 14 residues. Losses at the gene ends were 7 bases for V and 5 bases for J; bases not matched to a gene: 8. This CDR3 is CASMGDRAYQPQHF. CDR3 nucleotides: TGTGCCAGCATGGGCGACAGGGCGTATCAGCCCCAGCATTTT. The full variable domain, rest sourced from reference TRBV28 and TRBJ1-5, is DVKVTQSSRYLVKRTGEKVFLECVQDMDHENMFWYRQDPGLGLRLIYFSYDVKMKEKGDIPEGYSVSREKKERFSLILESASTNQTSMYLCASMGDRAYQPQHFGDGTRLSIL.

V usage is TRBV28 and J usage is TRBJ1-2; D unresolved. Between the trimmed V and J ends, which lost 3 bases and 8 bases, there was a span of 7 bases. The CDR3 has 11 amino acids. Germline CDR1 reads MDHEN; CDR2 reads SYDVKM. The CDR3: CASSFGEGYTF. The CDR3 coding sequence is TGTGCCAGCAGTTTTGGGGAGGGCTACACCTTC.

In nucleotides, the CDR3 is TGTGCCAGTAGTATCCGACTAGCGGGGGGTCCTGGGGCCAACGTCCTGACTTTC. Residues: CASSIRLAGGPGANVLTF. The genes are TRBV19 and TRBJ2-6; 13 bases map to TRBD2. Trimming removed 3 bases from V and 2 bases from J; junction bases left unmatched: 4. The CDR3 extends over 18 amino acids. From germline, CDR1 is LNHDA and CDR2 SQIVND (reference sequence).

V and J are TRBV11-2 and TRBJ2-1; 10 positions match TRBD1. V was pared by 6 bases and J by 9 bases, with 8 bases of the junction left unmatched. The V gene's germline CDR1 is SGHAT and CDR2 FQNNGV. The CDR3 is 14 amino acids. In DNA form, the CDR3 reads TGTGCCAGCAGTCAGGGACAGGGGCGCAGTGAGCAGTTCTTC. Protein: CASSQGQGRSEQFF.

This chain joins TRBV5-1 and TRBJ2-1, with 15 bases identical to TRBD2. Germline values: CDR1 SGHRS, CDR2 YFSETQ. Trimming removed 4 bases from V and 5 bases from J; junction bases left unmatched: 10. The CDR3 covers 18 residues. The CDR3 DNA sequence: TGCGCCAGCAGCAAGAGGACTAGCGGGAGGGCCTATAACAATGAGCAGTTCTTC. Encoded protein: CASSKRTSGRAYNNEQFF.

V is TRBV19 and J is TRBJ1-2; 8 nucleotides match TRBD1. This CDR3 is built from 17 residues. Germline-derived CDR1 and CDR2 are LNHDA and SQIVND (reference sequence). J was trimmed by 5 bases and V by 4 bases; bases with no gene match: 15. The CDR3 sequence is CASSRTRDRGPQYGYTF. In DNA, the CDR3 is TGTGCCAGTAGTAGAACCCGTGACAGGGGTCCTCAGTATGGCTACACCTTC.

The table lists this clone with a few counts. The DNA of the CDR3 is TGTGCCAGCAGTTCACACACCCAAGAGGCTGAAGCTTTCTTT. It is translated as CASSSHTQEAEAFF. V and J are TRBV28 and TRBJ1-1; D is ambiguous. The V gene lost 4 bases and the J gene lost 6 bases, with 15 bases spanning the gap. From germline, CDR1 is MDHEN and CDR2 SYDVKM. This CDR3 has 14 residues.

J is TRBJ2-7 and V is TRBV19; D is perhaps TRBD1 (6 bases). This CDR3 has 12 amino acids. Germline V gene lookup returns CDR1 LNHDA and CDR2 SQIVND (reference sequence). With 11 bases removed from V and 0 bases from J, the gap between germline ends came to 11 bases. The CDR3 nucleotides are TGTGCCTCTAGGGGGAACTCCTACGAGCAGTACTTC. It yields the protein CASRGNSYEQYF.